The present entry profiles one T cell receptor (beta chain) with its context. Its specificity is unknown. The data were obtained in a study of cytomegalovirus exposure and HLA in healthy donors. The germline V gene has CDR1 SEHNR and CDR2 FQNEAQ (reference sequence). Trimming cost V 4 bases and J 5 bases, with 14 bases left between them. This CDR3 comprises 15 residues. Both 60 Vbeta primers and 13 Jbeta primers went into the PCR. Clones were read by immunoSEQ multiplex PCR, and TCRdb kept only the in-frame ones, dropping some. The sample includes roughly 100,000 clones, less than 80% of them seen just once. Study results and limitations: It was in a later analysis that TCR association rates were seen to vary by HLA locus, highest for DRB1 and lowest for HLA-C. Later on, an analysis found that several of the most significant clusters appeared to be linked to common viral pathogens, which included parvovirus B19. A later analysis found that most CMV-associated TCR beta chains appeared HLA-restricted. CMV serostatus was the only recorded immune exposure for donors.

This receptor was identified in a man aged 40-55 years in good health and CMV-seronegative. The rearrangement uses TRBV7-9 and TRBJ2-2, with D perhaps TRBD1 (6 bases). Material for sequencing was PBMCs. CDR3 sequence: CASSSAGTPTGELFF. The CDR3 DNA reads as TGTGCCAGCAGCTCCGCCGGGACACCTACCGGGGAGCTGTTTTTT.